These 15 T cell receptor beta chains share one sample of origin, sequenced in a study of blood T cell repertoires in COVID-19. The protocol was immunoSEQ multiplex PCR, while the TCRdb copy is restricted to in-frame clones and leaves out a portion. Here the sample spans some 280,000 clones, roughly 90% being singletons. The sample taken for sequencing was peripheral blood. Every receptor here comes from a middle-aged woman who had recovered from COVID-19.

The CDR3 reads CASMATGQETQYF. In nucleotides, the CDR3 is TGTGCCAGTATGGCAACAGGACAAGAGACCCAGTACTTC. J is TRBJ2-5 and V is TRBV19; tentative D call: TRBD1 (5 bases). The V end was cut by 7 bases, the J end by 2 bases, with 11 bases between. Germline V gene data show CDR1 as LNHDA and CDR2 as SQIVND (reference sequence). There are 13 residues in the CDR3.

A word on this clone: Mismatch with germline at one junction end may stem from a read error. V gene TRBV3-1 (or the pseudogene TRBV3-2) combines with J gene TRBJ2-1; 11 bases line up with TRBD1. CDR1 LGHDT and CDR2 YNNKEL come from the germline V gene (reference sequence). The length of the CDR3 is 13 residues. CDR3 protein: CASSPTRDRGMLF. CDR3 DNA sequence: TGTGCCAGCAGCCCAACCAGGGACAGGGGGATGCTCTTC.

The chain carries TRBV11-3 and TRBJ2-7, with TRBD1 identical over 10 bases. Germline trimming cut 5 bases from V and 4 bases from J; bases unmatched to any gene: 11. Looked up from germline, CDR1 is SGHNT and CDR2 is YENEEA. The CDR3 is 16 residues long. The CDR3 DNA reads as TGTGCCAGCAGCCCCACCGGGACAGGGGCAGGGTACGAGCAGTACTTC. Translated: CASSPTGTGAGYEQYF.

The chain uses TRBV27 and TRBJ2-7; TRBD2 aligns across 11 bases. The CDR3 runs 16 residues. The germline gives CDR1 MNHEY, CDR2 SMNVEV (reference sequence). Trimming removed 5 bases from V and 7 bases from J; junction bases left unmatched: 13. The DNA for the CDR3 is TGTGCCAGCAGTCCCGGGACTAGCGGCCCCGCGGGGGAGCAGTACTTC. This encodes CASSPGTSGPAGEQYF.

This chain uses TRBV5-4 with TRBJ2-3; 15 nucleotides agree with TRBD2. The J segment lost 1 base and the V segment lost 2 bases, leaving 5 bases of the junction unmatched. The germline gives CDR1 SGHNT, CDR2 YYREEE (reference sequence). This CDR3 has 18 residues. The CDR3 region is CASSLGLAGGPGTDTQYF. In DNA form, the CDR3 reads TGTGCCAGCAGCTTAGGACTAGCGGGAGGGCCGGGCACAGATACGCAGTATTTT.

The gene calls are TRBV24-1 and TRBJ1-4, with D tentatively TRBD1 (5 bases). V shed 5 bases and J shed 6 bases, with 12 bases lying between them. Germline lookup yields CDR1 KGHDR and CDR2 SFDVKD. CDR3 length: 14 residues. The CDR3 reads CATSGPGADEKLFF. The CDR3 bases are TGTGCCACCAGTGGGCCTGGGGCGGATGAAAAACTGTTTTTT.

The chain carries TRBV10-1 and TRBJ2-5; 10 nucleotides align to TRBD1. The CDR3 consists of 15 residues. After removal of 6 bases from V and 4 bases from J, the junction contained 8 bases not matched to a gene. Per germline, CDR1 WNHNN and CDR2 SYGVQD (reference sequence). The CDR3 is CASSTGTGVGETQYF. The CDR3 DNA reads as TGCGCCAGCAGCACCGGGACAGGGGTCGGAGAGACCCAGTACTTC.

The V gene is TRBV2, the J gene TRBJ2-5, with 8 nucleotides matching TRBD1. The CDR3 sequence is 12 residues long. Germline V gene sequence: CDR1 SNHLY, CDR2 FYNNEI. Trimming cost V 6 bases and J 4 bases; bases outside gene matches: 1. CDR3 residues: CASSDRGETQYF. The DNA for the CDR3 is TGTGCCAGCAGCGACAGGGGAGAGACCCAGTACTTC.

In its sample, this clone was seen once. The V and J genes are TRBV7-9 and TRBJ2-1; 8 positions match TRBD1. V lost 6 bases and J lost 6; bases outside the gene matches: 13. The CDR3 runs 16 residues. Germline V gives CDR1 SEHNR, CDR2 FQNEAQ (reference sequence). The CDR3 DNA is TGTGCCAGCAGTTTTGACCCCCAGGGGGCCCTCAATGAGCAGTTCTTC. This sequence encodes CASSFDPQGALNEQFF.

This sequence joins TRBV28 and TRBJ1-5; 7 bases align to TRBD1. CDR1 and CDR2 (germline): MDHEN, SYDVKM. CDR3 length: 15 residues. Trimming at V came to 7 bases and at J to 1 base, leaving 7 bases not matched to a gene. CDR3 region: CASTRGQLSNQPQHF. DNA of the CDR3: TGTGCCAGCACACGGGGACAGCTGAGCAATCAGCCCCAGCATTTT.

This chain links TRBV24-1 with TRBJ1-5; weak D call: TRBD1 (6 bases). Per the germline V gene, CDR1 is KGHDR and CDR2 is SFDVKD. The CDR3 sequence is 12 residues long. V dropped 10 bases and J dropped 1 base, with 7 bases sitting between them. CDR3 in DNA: TGTGCCACGCAGGGGAGCAATCAGCCCCAGCATTTT. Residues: CATQGSNQPQHF.

CDR3 nucleotide sequence: TGTGCCAGCAGTTACTCACCCGCGGGACAGGGGGACTATGGCTACACCTTC. Protein: CASSYSPAGQGDYGYTF. The J gene is TRBJ1-2, the V gene TRBV6-2 or TRBV6-3; 11 bases are a match to TRBD1. The V and J ends lost 0 bases and 3 bases, in that order; junction bases with no gene match: 6. The CDR3 is 17 residues long. Germline V lookup: CDR1 MNHEY, CDR2 SVGEGT.

The CDR3 DNA reads as TGTGCCAGCACCCGACTAGCGGGAGAATCGGGAGGTGAGCAGTTCTTC. Translation: CASTRLAGESGGEQFF. The rearrangement joins TRBV9 to TRBJ2-1; 12 bases line up with TRBD2. CDR1 and CDR2 (germline): SGDLS, YYNGEE. Trimming removed 6 bases from V and 9 bases from J; junction bases left unmatched: 13. The CDR3 has 16 residues.

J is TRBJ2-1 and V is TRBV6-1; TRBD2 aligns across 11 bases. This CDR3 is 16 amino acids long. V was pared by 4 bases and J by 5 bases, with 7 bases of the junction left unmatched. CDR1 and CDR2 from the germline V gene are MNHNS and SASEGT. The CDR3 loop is CASSARKTSGNNEQFF. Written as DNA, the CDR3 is TGTGCCAGCAGTGCCAGAAAGACTAGCGGGAACAATGAGCAGTTCTTC.

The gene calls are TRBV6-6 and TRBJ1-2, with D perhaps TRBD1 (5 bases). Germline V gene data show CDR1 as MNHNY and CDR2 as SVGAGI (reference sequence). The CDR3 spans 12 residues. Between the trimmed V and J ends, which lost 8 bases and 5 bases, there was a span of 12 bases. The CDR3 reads CASSPGVYGYTF. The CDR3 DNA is TGTGCCAGCTCTCCGGGGGTTTATGGCTACACCTTC.